The next 20 T cell receptor beta chains were all read from a single sample in a study of blood T cell repertoires in COVID-19. Profiling relied on immunoSEQ multiplex PCR, and the TCRdb table lists in-frame clones only, not all of them. The data hold about 100,000 clones, with approximately 80% observed a single time. The sequenced material came from peripheral blood. All receptors derive from a man between 65 and 80 years old with active or convalescent COVID-19.

V and J are TRBV9 and TRBJ2-7; maybe TRBD1 (6 bases). The V and J ends lost 3 bases and 7 bases respectively, with 11 bases between them. Germline V gene sequence: CDR1 SGDLS, CDR2 YYNGEE. This CDR3 has 12 amino acids. The CDR3 here is CASSGGLGEQYF. The CDR3 DNA is TGTGCCAGCAGCGGGGGGCTAGGGGAGCAGTACTTC.

The CDR3 here is CASSEWEAQPQHF. In DNA, the CDR3 is TGTGCCAGCAGTGAATGGGAGGCTCAGCCCCAGCATTTT. This rearrangement joins TRBV25-1 to TRBJ1-5; D remains unclear. CDR1 MGHDK and CDR2 SYGVNS come from the germline V gene. The V end was cut by 1 base, the J end by 6 bases, with 7 bases between. The CDR3 sequence is 13 residues long.

The gene calls are TRBV19 and TRBJ2-7, with D perhaps matching TRBD1 (5 bases). Germline CDR1 reads LNHDA; CDR2 reads SQIVND (reference sequence). This CDR3 region has 14 residues. With 6 bases removed from V and 0 bases from J, the gap between germline ends came to 12 bases. The CDR3, as DNA: TGTGCCAGTAGACGACAGAGGAGCTCCTACGAGCAGTACTTC. Encoded protein: CASRRQRSSYEQYF.

J is TRBJ1-5 and V is TRBV28, with 10 bases that match TRBD1. Germline CDR1 and CDR2: MDHEN and SYDVKM. V shed 6 bases, J shed 2 bases, and the junction held 10 bases outside the gene matches. CDR3 length: 17 residues. CDR3 sequence: CASRVDRGRRGNQPQHF. In nucleotides, the CDR3 is TGTGCCAGCAGAGTCGACAGGGGGCGGCGCGGCAATCAGCCCCAGCATTTT.

This sequence joins TRBV3-1 (or the pseudogene TRBV3-2) and TRBJ2-5; 10 bases map to TRBD2. Germline lookup yields CDR1 LGHDT and CDR2 YNNKEL (reference sequence). This CDR3 comprises 16 residues. The V segment lost 1 base and the J segment 6 bases; nucleotides outside the gene matches: 8. The CDR3 DNA reads TGTGCCAGCAGCCAAGGTGGGAGCGGGAGGGCCCAGACCCAGTACTTC. Translating it yields CASSQGGSGRAQTQYF.

This sequence joins TRBV27 and TRBJ1-1; D is ambiguous. The CDR3 has 17 amino acids. Germline V gene sequence: CDR1 MNHEY, CDR2 SMNVEV (reference sequence). V was pared by 3 bases and J by 1 base, with 18 bases between. For the CDR3, the DNA is TGTGCCAGCAGTTTTAGCTCGGCCCATCTAAGGAACACTGAAGCTTTCTTT. This translates into CASSFSSAHLRNTEAFF.

The J gene is TRBJ2-5, the V gene TRBV29-1; D might be TRBD1 (6 bases). CDR1 and CDR2 from the germline V gene are SQVTM and ANQGSEA. V was trimmed by 5 bases and J by 3 bases, leaving 10 bases between them. This CDR3 region has 12 residues. CDR3 protein: CSVYRTEETQYF. CDR3 DNA sequence: TGCAGCGTTTATAGGACAGAAGAGACCCAGTACTTC.

This chain uses TRBV27 with TRBJ2-2, with TRBD1 matching over 8 bases. V dropped 5 bases and J dropped 2; count of bases not matched to a gene: 10. From germline, CDR1 is MNHEY and CDR2 SMNVEV (reference sequence). This CDR3 is built from 17 residues. The CDR3 bases are TGTGCCAGCAGTCACAGGACAGGGCGCTTCAACACCGGGGAGCTGTTTTTT. Encoded protein: CASSHRTGRFNTGELFF.

This rearrangement joins TRBV4-1 to TRBJ2-1, with TRBD2 identical over 8 bases. CDR1 and CDR2 from the germline V gene are MGHRA and YSYEKL. J gave up 6 bases and V 1 base, and 8 bases lay outside the gene matches. This CDR3 spans 16 amino acids. CDR3 residues: CASSQVTGLVFNEQFF. CDR3 nucleotide sequence: TGCGCCAGCAGCCAAGTAACGGGACTAGTCTTCAATGAGCAGTTCTTC.

The genes are TRBV5-3 and TRBJ2-7; D is possibly TRBD2 (6 bases). TRBV5-3 is designated an ORF whose function remains uncertain. This CDR3 region has 14 residues. The V gene lost 5 bases and the J gene lost 3 bases, with 15 bases spanning the gap. The DNA of the CDR3 is TGTGCCAGAAGTCCCCCGGTGGGGGGCTACGAGCAGTACTTC. Translated: CARSPPVGGYEQYF.

V usage is TRBV19 and J usage is TRBJ2-2, with a possible D match to TRBD2 (6 bases). Germline V lookup: CDR1 LNHDA, CDR2 SQIVND (reference sequence). V was trimmed by 7 bases and J by 4 bases, leaving 28 bases between them. The CDR3 totals 19 residues. The chain's CDR3 is CASTKGNWGPEGGTGELFF. The CDR3 bases are TGTGCCAGTACCAAGGGTAACTGGGGCCCGGAGGGCGGCACCGGGGAGCTGTTTTTT. The whole variable domain, filled in from reference TRBV19 and TRBJ2-2, reads DGGITQSPKYLFRKEGQNVTLSCEQNLNHDAMYWYRQDPGQGLRLIYYSQIVNDFQKGDIAEGYSVSREKKESFPLTVTSAQKNPTAFYLCASTKGNWGPEGGTGELFFGEGSRLTVL.

CDR3 residues: CASFPSAATSEQFF. CDR3 coding DNA: TGTGCCAGCTTCCCCTCGGCGGCTACCAGCGAGCAGTTCTTC. This sequence joins TRBV7-9 and TRBJ2-1, with D hard to call. Trimming shortened V by 8 bases and J by 10 bases, and 21 bases separated the two germline ends. In germline, CDR1 is SEHNR, CDR2 FQNEAQ (reference sequence). The CDR3 runs to 14 residues. Supplemented by reference TRBV7-9 and TRBJ2-1, the full variable domain reads DTGVSQNPRHKITKRGQNVTFRCDPISEHNRLYWYRQTLGQGPEFLTYFQNEAQLEKSRLLSDRFSAERPKGSFSTLEIQRTEQGDSAMYLCASFPSAATSEQFFGPGTRLTVL.

The chain uses TRBV7-2 and TRBJ1-5, with unresolved D. Germline V gene lookup returns CDR1 SGHTA and CDR2 FQGNSA. Trimming stripped 3 bases from V and 3 bases from J, with 9 bases between. CDR3 length: 14 amino acids. CDR3 in amino acids: CASSFAGPNQPQHF. CDR3 DNA: TGTGCCAGCAGCTTCGCAGGTCCCAATCAGCCCCAGCATTTT.

The chain recombines TRBV4-1 with TRBJ2-5, with D possibly TRBD2 on 7 matching bases. The germline gives CDR1 MGHRA, CDR2 YSYEKL. The CDR3 spans 15 residues. V was pared by 7 bases and J by 5 bases, with 20 bases between. The CDR3 spells CASTRDTGRGETQYF. CDR3 in DNA: TGCGCCAGCACACGGGACACCGGGCGGGGGGAGACCCAGTACTTC.

The chain links TRBV4-3 to TRBJ2-7; tentatively, D is TRBD2 (6 bases). CDR1 is LGHNA and CDR2 is YSLEER in the germline V gene. The CDR3 runs to 16 residues. V gave up 1 base and J gave up 6 bases, with 19 bases separating them. The chain's CDR3 is CASSQARRRGVGEQYF. The CDR3 DNA reads TGCGCCAGCAGCCAAGCCCGTCGGCGGGGAGTAGGCGAGCAGTACTTC.

The chain recombines TRBV27 with TRBJ1-4; 8 bases agree with TRBD1. The CDR3 sequence is 17 residues long. CDR1 and CDR2 (germline): MNHEY, SMNVEV (reference sequence). V dropped 5 bases and J dropped 0; count of bases not matched to a gene: 8. CDR3 protein: CASSPQGASATNEKLFF. The DNA of the CDR3 is TGTGCCAGCAGTCCCCAGGGGGCTTCGGCAACTAATGAAAAACTGTTTTTT.

The chain uses TRBV5-5 and TRBJ2-2; D uncertain. The CDR3 runs 16 residues. V lost 4 bases and J 3 bases, leaving 16 bases between the germline ends. Germline CDR1 reads SGHKS; CDR2 reads YYEKEE (reference sequence). The CDR3, as DNA: TGTGCCAGCAGCACCACTACTCTTTCTTACACCGGGGAGCTGTTTTTT. Translated: CASSTTTLSYTGELFF.

This rearrangement joins TRBV6-5 to TRBJ1-4; 8 bases fit TRBD1. From germline, CDR1 is MNHEY and CDR2 SVGAGI. The CDR3 is made up of 14 amino acids. V dropped 6 bases and J dropped 7; count of bases not matched to a gene: 7. The CDR3, as DNA: TGTGCCAGCAGGACCGGAACAGGGGGTGAAAAACTGTTTTTT. It yields the protein CASRTGTGGEKLFF.

V is TRBV9 and J is TRBJ2-5; 9 bases line up with TRBD1. CDR1 is SGDLS, CDR2 YYNGEE, per germline. V lost 4 bases to trimming and J lost 4 bases; unmatched junction nucleotides: 11. This CDR3 region has 16 residues. CDR3 in amino acids: CASSSAGTGMGETQYF. The CDR3 region has the DNA TGTGCCAGCAGCTCCGCCGGGACAGGGATGGGAGAGACCCAGTACTTC. Based on the CDR3 plus reference TRBV9 and TRBJ2-5, the full variable domain is DSGVTQTPKHLITATGQRVTLRCSPRSGDLSVYWYQQSLDQGLQFLIQYYNGEERAKGNILERFSAQQFPDLHSELNLSSLELGDSALYFCASSSAGTGMGETQYFGPGTRLLVL.

This clone was recorded once. CDR3 coding DNA: TGTGCCAGCAGTTTGTGGGCAAATGGTGGAGATACGCAGTATTTT. It specifies CASSLWANGGDTQYF. The chain joins TRBV27 to TRBJ2-3; D not certain. Germline lookup yields CDR1 MNHEY and CDR2 SMNVEV (reference sequence). V was cut by 3 bases and J by 5 bases, with 15 bases left in between. The length of the CDR3 is 15 residues.